What follows describes a single T cell receptor (beta chain). No cognate antigen has been identified for it. Per-base qualities were not stored, and no clone one base away is much larger. This sample was taken from a study of blood T cell repertoires in COVID-19 (dated by TCRdb to between 2020 and 2021). In terms of the full investigation: For ImmuneRACE Cohort 3, a participant was defined as recovered based on two consecutive negative NP/OP PCR tests, clearance by a healthcare professional, or resolution of symptoms. The samples were drawn from the first 160 participants of the ongoing ImmuneRACE study and from 950 to 1,500 subjects provided by 6 global collaborators. Samples from collaborators originated in the United States, Italy and Spain and spanned both the acute and convalescent phases of COVID-19. The dataset comprised deeply sampled blood TCRbeta repertoires from subjects exposed to, actively infected with, or recovered from COVID-19. The sample metadata nearly always contained a de-identified subject ID, COVID-19 status, age in years and sex. HLA class I and class II types, where available, came from metadata supplied by the sample provider rather than from assay-based typing. The repertoires were released in a freely available public database intended as a resource for research on the immune response to SARS-CoV-2. The material from the prospective study consisted of cDNA or gDNA derived from T cells, B-cell-depleted T cells, or PBMCs.

From its cysteine to its phenylalanine, the CDR3 spans 22 amino acids. CDR3 DNA is the only sequence kept; it has 66 bases, read in frame from the first base. V is pared back by 0 bases and J by 0 bases, with 24 bases lying between the germline termini. The germline V gene provides CDR1 MRHNA and CDR2 SNTAGT. Participants in the prospective study were aged roughly 18 to 90 years, lived in more than 20 United States geographic areas, and enrolled through a virtual design. Cohort assignment in the prospective study relied on participant-reported clinical history from a screening survey and a study questionnaire. In the prospective study, whole blood, serum and a nasopharyngeal or oropharyngeal swab were collected from each participant by mobile phlebotomists. Over an approximately 2-month period, participants in the prospective study had the option of providing additional blood draws and questionnaires. Prospective study blood samples were shipped either frozen or at room temperature before DNA extraction.

The paper's findings and limits, for the study overall: Clinical and demographic metadata were provided uncurated, with the amount varying by source and participant.

TCRbeta CDR3 regions were amplified from genomic DNA using the immunoSEQ Assay, a bias-controlled multiplex PCR. Turning to the authors' computational methods: The number of nucleated cells in each sample was estimated from the amplification of reference gene primers within the assay. Sequence reads were collapsed and filtered to measure the absolute abundance of every unique TCRbeta CDR3 rearrangement. Productive Simpson clonality was computed per sample as the square root of Simpson's diversity index over productive rearrangements. TCRdb provides this immuneACCESS table in a form limited to in-frame rearrangements. Some clones are lacking; in checked studies, under half of them reflect an unresolved V gene, and why the rest are absent is not known. V and J calls and clone size are given by that table; D and trimming were obtained from the DNA. This sample is represented by approximately 360,000 clones; 80% to 90% of them were singletons. The top ten hold approximately 1.9% of the sample.

This sequence uses TRBV6-4 and TRBJ1-6; TRBD1 is possibly the D segment (6 matching bases). The sample consisted of PBMCs or T cells enriched from blood (not recorded which). The receptor comes from a middle-aged man in a cohort exposed to, infected with or recovered from COVID-19 (not recorded which). The CDR3 reads CASSDSPHQGSQRSSYNSPLHF. The DNA reads as follows: TGTGCCAGCAGTGACTCACCACATCAGGGGTCTCAGCGAAGCTCCTATAATTCACCCCTCCACTTT.